Listed here are 25 T cell receptor beta chains from one sample, sequenced in a study of blood T cell repertoires in COVID-19. TCRdb's table, derived via immunoSEQ multiplex PCR, lists solely in-frame clones and lacks some. The table has about 140,000 clones, more than 80% seen once. The sequencing sample was made of peripheral blood. The receptors shown here come from a human donor in a cohort sampled during active COVID-19.

The chain couples TRBV24-1 to TRBJ2-7, with TRBD1 as a possible D gene (5 bases). This CDR3 is 15 amino acids long. The germline V gene encodes CDR1 KGHDR and CDR2 SFDVKD. The V end lost 5 bases, the J end lost 3 bases, and 16 bases lay between the germline ends. The CDR3 sequence is CATSGNPVQDYEQYV. As DNA, the CDR3 is TGTGCCACCAGTGGAAATCCCGTACAGGACTACGAGCAGTACGTC.

This chain joins TRBV14 and TRBJ2-3; a possible D gene is TRBD2 (7 bases). Germline V gives CDR1 SGHDN, CDR2 FVKESK. Trimming pared 4 bases from V and 3 bases from J, leaving 17 bases between. This CDR3 region has 16 residues. This CDR3 is CASSPPPGGTTDTQYF. The CDR3 region has the DNA TGTGCCAGCAGCCCTCCCCCCGGGGGGACAACAGATACGCAGTATTTT.

The chain carries TRBV2 and TRBJ1-2; D not certain. Trimming cost V 7 bases and J 6 bases, with 12 bases left between them. Germline V gene sequence: CDR1 SNHLY, CDR2 FYNNEI. CDR3 length: 12 residues. The CDR3 spells CASKPVGHGYTF. CDR3 in DNA: TGTGCCAGCAAGCCCGTGGGCCATGGCTACACCTTC.

The chain recombines TRBV12-3 or TRBV12-4 with TRBJ1-4; D is unresolved. V was cut by 11 bases and J by 6 bases, with 13 bases left in between. This CDR3 contains 12 residues. The CDR3 sequence: CAVGGGDEKLFF. CDR3 sequence (DNA): TGTGCCGTAGGAGGAGGTGATGAAAAACTGTTTTTT.

This clone was detected only a few times. The chain combines TRBV4-2 with TRBJ1-5; TRBD1 aligns across 7 bases. The germline V gene has CDR1 LGHNA and CDR2 YNFKEQ. J gave up 6 bases and V 0 bases, and 8 bases lay outside the gene matches. The CDR3 has 16 residues. CDR3 coding DNA: TGTGCCAGCAGCCAAGATAGGACAGGACTCGGTCAGCCCCAGCATTTT. Protein: CASSQDRTGLGQPQHF.

V usage is TRBV20-1 and J usage is TRBJ2-7, with TRBD1 matching 7 bases. Germline-derived CDR1 and CDR2 are DFQATT and SNEGSKA (reference sequence). CDR3 size: 14 residues. The V and J ends lost 3 bases and 2 bases, in that order; junction bases with no gene match: 7. The CDR3 region is CSASGRDSAYEQYF. The CDR3 DNA reads as TGCAGTGCTAGTGGTAGGGACAGTGCCTACGAGCAGTACTTC.

The chain carries TRBV28 and TRBJ1-1, with a tentative D call TRBD1 (5 bases). The germline gives CDR1 MDHEN, CDR2 SYDVKM. Trimming shortened V by 2 bases and J by 4 bases, and 11 bases separated the two germline ends. CDR3 length equals 14 residues. The CDR3 sequence is CASSLMGGSTEAFF. The CDR3 bases are TGTGCCAGCAGTTTAATGGGGGGGTCCACTGAAGCTTTCTTT.

The gene calls are TRBV7-9 and TRBJ1-6; 9 bases are shared with TRBD1. The CDR3 sequence is 15 residues long. CDR1 SEHNR and CDR2 FQNEAQ come from the germline V gene (reference sequence). With 1 base clipped from V and 7 bases from J, the junction kept 2 bases outside the gene matches. The CDR3 is CASSLGTGANSPLHF. The CDR3 DNA follows: TGTGCCAGCAGCTTAGGGACAGGGGCCAATTCACCCCTCCACTTT.

The rearrangement links TRBV24-1 to TRBJ2-5; 10 bases match TRBD2. V dropped 4 bases and J dropped 2; count of bases not matched to a gene: 9. Germline V gene lookup returns CDR1 KGHDR and CDR2 SFDVKD. The CDR3 loop spans 17 amino acids. CDR3 sequence: CATSEPIAGGRQETQYF. The DNA for the CDR3 is TGTGCCACCAGTGAACCTATAGCGGGGGGCCGACAAGAGACCCAGTACTTC.

The chain uses TRBV2 and TRBJ2-1; tentatively, D is TRBD2 (6 bases). The V end lost 2 bases, the J end lost 0 bases, and 11 bases lay between the germline ends. The CDR3 length is 16 residues. Looked up from germline, CDR1 is SNHLY and CDR2 is FYNNEI. CDR3: CASSERGGSSYNEQFF. CDR3 bases: TGTGCCAGCAGTGAAAGAGGAGGGAGCTCCTACAATGAGCAGTTCTTC.

The chain carries TRBV28 and TRBJ2-7; D remains ambiguous. CDR3 length: 16 amino acids. Deletions cut 2 bases from V and 1 base from J, with 15 bases between. CDR1 is MDHEN and CDR2 is SYDVKM in the germline V gene. The CDR3 loop reads CASSLGPGGSSYEQYF. For the CDR3, the DNA is TGTGCCAGCAGTTTAGGGCCAGGTGGGTCTTCCTACGAGCAGTACTTC.

V and J are TRBV12-3 or TRBV12-4 and TRBJ2-3; 7 positions match TRBD2. V lost 5 bases and J lost 6; bases outside the gene matches: 2. The CDR3 runs to 12 residues. CDR3 nucleotide sequence: TGTGCCAGCAGTATTAGCGGGGATACGCAGTATTTT. This gives the protein CASSISGDTQYF.

The rearrangement joins TRBV19 to TRBJ2-3, with TRBD2 matching over 10 bases. CDR3 length: 18 amino acids. The V gene's germline CDR1 is LNHDA and CDR2 SQIVND (reference sequence). The J segment lost 8 bases and the V segment lost 1 base, leaving 15 bases of the junction unmatched. The CDR3 loop reads CASSIASFSGRPEGTQYF. The CDR3 coding sequence is TGTGCCAGTAGTATAGCCTCCTTTAGCGGGAGGCCAGAAGGTACGCAGTATTTT.

The rearrangement uses TRBV9 and TRBJ2-1, with 9 bases matching TRBD2. J lost 7 bases, V lost 3 bases, and 8 bases had no gene match. This CDR3 contains 15 residues. Germline assignment: CDR1 SGDLS and CDR2 YYNGEE. The CDR3 bases are TGTGCCAGCAGCGCGCTAGCGGGAAGTACGAATGAGCAGTTCTTC. Translated, it gives CASSALAGSTNEQFF.

This rearrangement joins TRBV15 to TRBJ1-3; D gene ambiguous. Trimming took 3 bases from V and 1 from J, leaving 4 bases between them. The V gene's germline CDR1 is LNHNV and CDR2 YYDKDF (reference sequence). The CDR3 totals 13 residues. The CDR3 loop reads CATSRASGNTIYF. In nucleotides, the CDR3 is TGTGCCACCAGCAGGGCTTCTGGAAACACCATATATTTT.

A single count supports this clone. This chain uses TRBV6-6 with TRBJ2-2, with 15 bases that match TRBD2. V lost 5 bases to trimming and J lost 4 bases; unmatched junction nucleotides: 5. CDR1 and CDR2 (germline): MNHNY, SVGAGI (reference sequence). The length of the CDR3 is 17 residues. Written as DNA, the CDR3 is TGTGCCAGCAGTCGACCGGGACTAGCGGGGGGCACCGGGGAGCTGTTTTTT. Protein sequence: CASSRPGLAGGTGELFF.

The rearrangement links TRBV18 to TRBJ1-6, with a tentative D call TRBD1 (6 bases). Germline V gene lookup returns CDR1 KGHSH and CDR2 LQKENI. The CDR3 extends over 16 amino acids. V lost 6 bases and J lost 10, with 22 bases in between. CDR3 nucleotide sequence: TGTGCCAGCTCCATCGGGTCAGGGGTAGGAGACTCACCCCTCCACTTT. Translated: CASSIGSGVGDSPLHF.

The CDR3 loop reads CASSVSPRTSLGGEQFF. As DNA, the CDR3 is TGTGCCAGCAGCGTATCCCCCAGGACTTCACTGGGGGGTGAGCAGTTCTTC. The chain has TRBV9 and TRBJ2-1; TRBD2 might be the D (6 bases). V was clipped by 1 base and J by 9 bases, with 23 bases between them. Germline V gene sequence: CDR1 SGDLS, CDR2 YYNGEE. The CDR3 extends over 17 amino acids.

This chain uses TRBV6-1 with TRBJ2-3; D may be TRBD2 (5 bases). The ends were cut back, 3 bases at V and 4 bases at J, with 5 bases in the middle. Germline V gene sequence: CDR1 MNHNS, CDR2 SASEGT. This CDR3 contains 12 residues. The CDR3 spells CASSDGADTQYF. CDR3 bases: TGTGCCAGCAGTGACGGGGCAGATACGCAGTATTTT.

J is TRBJ2-4 and V is TRBV9, with D perhaps matching TRBD2 (6 bases). CDR1 is SGDLS, CDR2 YYNGEE, per germline. V was clipped by 5 bases and J by 8 bases, with 17 bases between them. The CDR3 has 14 amino acids. The CDR3 bases are TGTGCCAGCAGTCGCAGGGTCGGGGAGGACATTCAGTACTTC. Residues: CASSRRVGEDIQYF.

V gene TRBV7-2 combines with J gene TRBJ2-1, with TRBD2 matching over 14 bases. The CDR3 runs 19 residues. From germline, CDR1 is SGHTA and CDR2 FQGNSA. After removal of 5 bases from V and 4 bases from J, the junction contained 13 bases not matched to a gene. CDR3 protein: CASSLRLAGGLRAYNEQFF. CDR3 coding DNA: TGTGCCAGCAGCCTGAGACTAGCGGGAGGGCTCCGAGCATACAATGAGCAGTTCTTC.

The rearrangement joins TRBV6-5 to TRBJ1-1, with 7 positions matching TRBD1. The length of the CDR3 is 15 residues. CDR1 and CDR2 from the germline V gene are MNHEY and SVGAGI. J was trimmed by 6 bases and V by 5 bases; bases with no gene match: 12. The CDR3 coding sequence is TGTGCCAGCAGTACCCCGACAGGGTACGACGCTGAAGCTTTCTTT. Protein sequence: CASSTPTGYDAEAFF.

This clone was detected once. The V gene is TRBV25-1, the J gene TRBJ2-2; no reliable D call. Trimming shortened V by 4 bases and J by 1 base, and 7 bases separated the two germline ends. The germline V gene has CDR1 MGHDK and CDR2 SYGVNS. The CDR3 is 14 amino acids. The CDR3 spells CASSVAENTGELFF. DNA of the CDR3: TGTGCCAGCAGTGTAGCAGAGAACACCGGGGAGCTGTTTTTT.

The chain recombines TRBV19 with TRBJ2-2; D possibly corresponds to TRBD2 (5 bases). CDR3 length: 14 amino acids. With 8 bases removed from V and 4 bases from J, the gap between germline ends came to 14 bases. Germline V CDR1 and CDR2: LNHDA, SQIVND (reference sequence). The CDR3 nucleotides read TGTGCCAGTGCGGTCGGAGGTAGCACCGGGGAGCTGTTTTTT. Translated, it gives CASAVGGSTGELFF.

The chain combines TRBV5-4 with TRBJ2-4; TRBD2 matches 15 bases. Trimming cost V 4 bases and J 5 bases; bases outside gene matches: 4. This CDR3 is 16 amino acids long. CDR1 and CDR2 from the germline V gene are SGHNT and YYREEE (reference sequence). DNA of the CDR3: TGTGCCAGCAGCCCGGGACTAGCGGGGGGCCAAAACATTCAGTACTTC. Protein product: CASSPGLAGGQNIQYF.